This is a list of T cell receptor beta chains from one sample in a study of blood T cell repertoires in COVID-19. The protocol was immunoSEQ multiplex PCR, while the TCRdb copy is restricted to in-frame clones and leaves out a portion. Among approximately 70,000 clones listed, roughly 91% were seen once. Sequenced material: peripheral blood. The source is a man between 35 and 55 years old with COVID-19, enrolled during active disease. Each CDR3 is given with its conserved first and last residue. D genes are given only for firm matches. For some rows the clone size is stated as once, few or many, or as a class when expanded; others skip it.

V: TRBV2
D: NA
J: TRBJ2-5
length: 13
size: NA
DNA: TGTGCCAGCAGTCGGACATTGGGGGAGACCCAGTACTTC
CDR3: CASSRTLGETQYF

V: TRBV12-5
D: TRBD1
J: TRBJ2-2
length: 17
size: NA
DNA: TGTGCTAGTGGGCTGACAGGGTTGCTAAGGTACACCGGGGAGCTGTTTTTT
CDR3: CASGLTGLLRYTGELFF

V: TRBV9
D: TRBD1
J: TRBJ2-5
length: 15
size: NA
DNA: TGTGCCAGCAGCGTTTTCACGGGACAGCAAGAGACCCAGTACTTC
CDR3: CASSVFTGQQETQYF

V: TRBV6-5
D: NA
J: TRBJ1-4
length: 15
size: NA
DNA: TGTGCCAGCAGATCAGGGGAGATGGCTAATGAAAAACTGTTTTTT
CDR3: CASRSGEMANEKLFF

V: TRBV6-6
D: TRBD1
J: TRBJ2-7
length: 14
size: NA
DNA: TGTGCCAGCAGTGACCGGGACAGGGACGACGAGCAGTACTTC
CDR3: CASSDRDRDDEQYF

V: TRBV30
D: TRBD2
J: TRBJ2-3
length: 15
size: NA
DNA: TGTGCCTGGAGTGGCAGCGGGGGGGCAACAGATACGCAGTATTTT
CDR3: CAWSGSGGATDTQYF

V: TRBV23-1
D: NA
J: TRBJ1-1
length: 16
size: once
DNA: TGCGCCAGCAGTCTCAACTTCCGACAAGAAAACACTGAAGCTTTCTTT
CDR3: CASSLNFRQENTEAFF

V: TRBV5-1
D: NA
J: TRBJ1-1
length: 14
size: NA
DNA: TGCGCCAGCAGCTTCGCGGAGGCGAACACTGAAGCTTTCTTT
CDR3: CASSFAEANTEAFF

V: TRBV5-1
D: NA
J: TRBJ2-3
length: 14
size: once
DNA: TGCGCCAGCAGCCCTCCGGGGTTCACAGATACGCAGTATTTT
CDR3: CASSPPGFTDTQYF

V: TRBV7-9
D: TRBD1
J: TRBJ1-4
length: 17
size: NA
DNA: TGTGCCAGCAGGACTTCACGGCGACAGGGGGCGTCGGAAAAACTGTTTTTT
CDR3: CASRTSRRQGASEKLFF

V: TRBV7-9
D: NA
J: TRBJ2-2
length: 15
size: NA
DNA: TGTGCCAGCAGCTTCAAAGGGGCGGACACCGGGGAGCTGTTTTTT
CDR3: CASSFKGADTGELFF

V: TRBV6-5
D: TRBD1
J: TRBJ1-2
length: 12
size: NA
DNA: TGTGCCACGGGACAGGGGTTCGATGGCTACACCTTC
CDR3: CATGQGFDGYTF

V: TRBV12-3/TRBV12-4
D: TRBD2
J: TRBJ2-7
length: 13
size: NA
DNA: TGTGCCAGCGGCTTAGCGGGGGGTTACGAGCAGTACTTC
CDR3: CASGLAGGYEQYF

V: TRBV19
D: TRBD1
J: TRBJ2-5
length: 15
size: NA
DNA: TGTGCCAGTAGTATAGCCTTGGCAGGGGGAGAGACCCAGTACTTC
CDR3: CASSIALAGGETQYF

V: TRBV5-1
D: TRBD1
J: TRBJ1-4
length: 14
size: NA
DNA: TGCGCCAGCAGCTTGGGACAGGGTCCGGAAAAACTGTTTTTT
CDR3: CASSLGQGPEKLFF

V: TRBV12-5
D: NA
J: TRBJ1-1
length: 14
size: once
DNA: TGTGCTAGTGGTTTGGCCGGGGGGAACACTGAAGCTTTCTTT
CDR3: CASGLAGGNTEAFF

V: TRBV30
D: NA
J: TRBJ1-3
length: 14
size: NA
DNA: TGTGCCTGGGGTGGGGGGATCTCTGGAAACACCATATATTTT
CDR3: CAWGGGISGNTIYF

V: TRBV7-3
D: NA
J: TRBJ1-5
length: 17
size: once
DNA: TGTGCCAGCAGCTTAGCAGGACAGAACCATAGCAATCAGCCCCAGCATTTT
CDR3: CASSLAGQNHSNQPQHF

V: TRBV3-1/TRBV3-2
D: NA
J: TRBJ2-3
length: 13
size: NA
DNA: TGTGCCAGCAGCCCCTTAGTCGCCTTGACTAGGTATTTT
CDR3: CASSPLVALTRYF

V: TRBV7-9
D: NA
J: TRBJ2-6
length: 17
size: NA
DNA: TGTGCCAGCACCGAGGCCGATTTCGCCTCTGGGGCCAACGTCCTGACTTTC
CDR3: CASTEADFASGANVLTF

V: TRBV7-2
D: TRBD2
J: TRBJ2-5
length: 15
size: NA
DNA: TGTGCCAGCAGCCAAGTAGCGGGGGGCCAAGAGACCCAGTACTTC
CDR3: CASSQVAGGQETQYF

V: TRBV7-9
D: NA
J: TRBJ1-6
length: 14
size: NA
DNA: TGTGCCAGCAGCGTCGACAGCGTTAATTCACCCCTCCACTTT
CDR3: CASSVDSVNSPLHF

V: TRBV6-5
D: NA
J: TRBJ1-2
length: 14
size: NA
DNA: TGTGCCACCTCCTCCCACAGAACTAACTATGGCTACACCTTC
CDR3: CATSSHRTNYGYTF

V: TRBV5-1
D: NA
J: TRBJ2-5
length: 14
size: NA
DNA: TGCGCCAGCAGCTTGGGCGCGGGGTCTGAGACCCAGTACTTC
CDR3: CASSLGAGSETQYF

V: TRBV5-5
D: NA
J: TRBJ1-5
length: 14
size: NA
DNA: TGTGCCAGCAGGCCAGGGGTGGGCAATCAGCCCCAGCATTTT
CDR3: CASRPGVGNQPQHF

V: TRBV5-5
D: TRBD2
J: TRBJ2-1
length: 15
size: NA
DNA: TGTGCCAGCGGTTTTAGCGGGGGGACCCCTACTGAGCAGTTCTTC
CDR3: CASGFSGGTPTEQFF

V: TRBV13
D: TRBD2
J: TRBJ2-3
length: 17
size: few
DNA: TGTGCCAGCAGCTTAAGGACTAGCGGGGGTGTAGGAGATACGCAGTATTTT
CDR3: CASSLRTSGGVGDTQYF

V: TRBV12-1
D: NA
J: TRBJ1-2
length: 15
size: NA
DNA: TGTGCCAGCAGCTTATTGCAGGGGGCAGGCGATGGCTACACCTTC
CDR3: CASSLLQGAGDGYTF

V: TRBV28
D: TRBD1
J: TRBJ1-2
length: 13
size: once
DNA: TGTGCCAGCAGTTCACAGGGGGCAGGTGGCTACACCTTC
CDR3: CASSSQGAGGYTF

V: TRBV7-9
D: TRBD1
J: TRBJ2-2
length: 13
size: NA
DNA: TGTGCCAGCAGTTTCGACAGGGCCGGGGAGCTGTTTTTT
CDR3: CASSFDRAGELFF

V: TRBV13
D: NA
J: TRBJ2-2
length: 17
size: NA
DNA: TGTGCCAGCAGCGCAAGATCGGGGGGCGCGGGAACCGGGGAGCTGTTTTTT
CDR3: CASSARSGGAGTGELFF

V: TRBV6-5
D: NA
J: TRBJ1-5
length: 14
size: NA
DNA: TGTGCCGGCAGTTTCTATTCGGGAGGTCAGCCCCAGCATTTT
CDR3: CAGSFYSGGQPQHF

V: TRBV6-1
D: NA
J: TRBJ1-1
length: 15
size: NA
DNA: TGTGCCAGCAGTGAGCCGGGCCAGGGGAGCACTGAAGCTTTCTTT
CDR3: CASSEPGQGSTEAFF

V: TRBV6-6
D: TRBD1
J: TRBJ1-3
length: 14
size: NA
DNA: TGTGCCAGCACCGGGACAGCTTCTGGGAACACCATATATTTT
CDR3: CASTGTASGNTIYF